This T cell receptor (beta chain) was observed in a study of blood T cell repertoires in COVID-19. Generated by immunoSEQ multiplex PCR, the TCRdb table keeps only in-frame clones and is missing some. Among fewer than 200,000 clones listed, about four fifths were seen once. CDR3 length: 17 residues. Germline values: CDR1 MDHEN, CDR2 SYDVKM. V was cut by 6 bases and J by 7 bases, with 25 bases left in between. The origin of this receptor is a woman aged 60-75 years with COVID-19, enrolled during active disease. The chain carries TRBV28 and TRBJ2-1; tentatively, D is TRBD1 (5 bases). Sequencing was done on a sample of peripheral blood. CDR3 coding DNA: TGTGCCAGCAGATCCCTTCTTGGGCAGGGCGCAGTAAATGAGCAGTTCTTC. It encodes CASRSLLGQGAVNEQFF.